This record covers a single TCR beta chain. Its specificity is unknown. MiXCR, run by TCRdb on the RT-PCR reads, gives a single entry per CDR3 protein. The table records roughly 500,000 distinct CDR3 sequences, about 25% of them present only once. The sample is drawn from a study of response to subunit inactivated influenza vaccine. Study outcomes and limitations: New T cells are recruited in small numbers by each seasonal influenza vaccination, according to the authors' suggestion.

Looked up from germline, CDR1 is SGHTA and CDR2 is FQGNSA. Trimming took 1 base from V and 4 from J, leaving 20 bases between them. The CDR3 runs to 17 residues. This sequence joins TRBV7-2 and TRBJ2-7; D may match TRBD1 or TRBD2 (7 bases each). The TCR was taken from a man between 50 and 59 years old who received an inactivated influenza vaccine. Sequencing was performed on CD4+ T cells sorted from PBMCs, taken about 5 days after vaccination. For the CDR3, the DNA is TGTGCCAGCAGCTTAGGATTTTGGGGAGGGGGCGCATACGAGCAGTACTTC. It translates to CASSLGFWGGGAYEQYF.